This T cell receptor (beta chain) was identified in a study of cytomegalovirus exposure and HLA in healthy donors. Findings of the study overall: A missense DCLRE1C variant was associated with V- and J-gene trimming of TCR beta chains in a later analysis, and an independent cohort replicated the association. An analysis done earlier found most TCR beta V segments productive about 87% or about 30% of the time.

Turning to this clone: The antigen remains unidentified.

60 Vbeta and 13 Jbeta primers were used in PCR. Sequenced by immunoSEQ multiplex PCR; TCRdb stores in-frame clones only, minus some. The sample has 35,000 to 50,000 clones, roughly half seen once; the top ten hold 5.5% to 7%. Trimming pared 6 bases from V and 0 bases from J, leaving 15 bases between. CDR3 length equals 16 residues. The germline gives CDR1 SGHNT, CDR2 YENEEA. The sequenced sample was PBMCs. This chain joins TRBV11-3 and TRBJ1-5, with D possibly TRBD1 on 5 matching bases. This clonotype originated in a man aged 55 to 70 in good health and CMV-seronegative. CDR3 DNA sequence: TGTGCCAGCAGACATCCGGGGGATTATAGCAATCAGCCCCAGCATTTT. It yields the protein CASRHPGDYSNQPQHF.